The 8 T cell receptor beta chains below all came from one sample that was sequenced in a study of T-cell memory formation after mild COVID-19. In TCRdb, the 5' RACE reads were re-called with MiXCR into one record per CDR3 protein. Among 400,000 to 500,000 distinct CDR3 sequences, around 20% were seen once, and the ten largest hold 7.5% to 9.5%. Sequenced sample: PBMCs or a T cell subset sorted from them (not recorded which). The receptors here all came from an adult woman who had mild COVID-19 (a few samples of this study predate the infection). Cell type and time point are not known.

This chain joins TRBV7-8 and TRBJ2-1; 13 nucleotides agree with TRBD2. Unmatched junction bases numbered 5, after V lost 3 bases and J lost 0 bases. Germline V CDR1 and CDR2: SGHVS, FQNEAQ. The CDR3 covers 18 residues. CDR3 region: CASSLRTSGSFSYNEQFF. The CDR3 nucleotides are TGTGCCAGCAGCTTGCGGACTAGCGGGAGTTTCTCCTACAATGAGCAGTTCTTC.

In this sample, this clonotype turned up many times. The chain carries TRBV29-1 and TRBJ2-1; 7 bases fit TRBD2. CDR3 length: 14 residues. Per the germline V gene, CDR1 is SQVTM and CDR2 is ANQGSEA. The V gene end was trimmed by 7 bases and the J gene end by 8 bases; junction bases not matched to a gene: 14. The CDR3 protein is CSGVSGLVSYEQFF. In nucleotides, the CDR3 is TGCAGCGGCGTATCAGGACTAGTTTCGTATGAGCAGTTCTTC.

The chain is built from TRBV29-1 and TRBJ1-1; no reliable D call. V lost 4 bases and J lost 4, with 10 bases in between. Germline V gives CDR1 SQVTM, CDR2 ANQGSEA. The CDR3 covers 12 residues. The CDR3 reads CSVVTGSTEAFF. DNA of the CDR3: TGCAGCGTTGTGACGGGAAGCACTGAAGCTTTCTTT.

The chain carries TRBV12-3 or TRBV12-4 and TRBJ2-5; D not resolved. CDR3 length: 15 amino acids. V was clipped by 2 bases and J by 4 bases, with 14 bases between them. The CDR3 here is CASSLRARKGETQYF. The DNA for the CDR3 is TGTGCCAGCAGTTTACGGGCGCGAAAAGGAGAGACCCAGTACTTC.

This clonotype has just a few counts. The V gene is TRBV12-3 or TRBV12-4, the J gene TRBJ1-6; D may be TRBD1 (6 bases). Trimming left V 6 bases short and J 2 bases short, with 11 bases between. This CDR3 comprises 15 residues. The DNA for the CDR3 is TGTGCCAGCAGCCTAGGGGGAACCTATAATTCACCCCTCCACTTT. Translating gives CASSLGGTYNSPLHF.

This clonotype was seen a handful of times. The J gene is TRBJ2-1, the V gene TRBV7-6; 10 bases are a match to TRBD2. The CDR3 length is 17 residues. V shed 2 bases and J 4 bases; nucleotides not matched to a gene: 8. CDR1 and CDR2 (germline): SGHVS, FNYEAQ. Here the CDR3 reads CASSLPLAGDSYNEQFF. The CDR3 nucleotides are TGTGCCAGCAGCTTACCGCTAGCGGGAGATAGTTACAATGAGCAGTTCTTC.

This clonotype has more than one count but fewer than ten. This chain connects TRBV6-5 to TRBJ1-2; tentatively, D is TRBD1 (5 bases). The germline V gene has CDR1 MNHEY and CDR2 SVGAGI. This CDR3 comprises 14 residues. Trimming removed 6 bases from V and 4 bases from J, with 15 bases in between. The CDR3 is CASRIPGRFYGYTF. CDR3 in DNA: TGTGCCAGCAGGATTCCGGGACGGTTCTATGGCTACACCTTC.

The rearrangement links TRBV13 to TRBJ1-1; D call uncertain. Germline values: CDR1 PRHDT, CDR2 FYEKMQ (reference sequence). V dropped 0 bases and J dropped 3 bases, with 8 bases sitting between them. The CDR3 has 14 amino acids. The CDR3 spells CASSLGTPDTEAFF. CDR3 bases: TGTGCCAGCAGCTTAGGAACCCCTGACACTGAAGCTTTCTTT.